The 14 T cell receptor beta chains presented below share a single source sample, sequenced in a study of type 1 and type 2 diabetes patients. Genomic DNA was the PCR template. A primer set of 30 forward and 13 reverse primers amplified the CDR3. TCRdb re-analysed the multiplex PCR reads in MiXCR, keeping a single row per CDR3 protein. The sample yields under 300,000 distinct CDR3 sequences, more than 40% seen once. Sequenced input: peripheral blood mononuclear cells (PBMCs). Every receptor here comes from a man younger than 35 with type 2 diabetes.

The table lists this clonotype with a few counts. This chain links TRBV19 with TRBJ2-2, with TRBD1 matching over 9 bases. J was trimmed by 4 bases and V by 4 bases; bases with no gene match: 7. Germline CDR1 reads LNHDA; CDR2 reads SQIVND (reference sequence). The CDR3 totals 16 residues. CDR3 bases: TGTGCCAGTAGTACACAGGGGGCGGTGGGCACCGGGGAGCTGTTTTTT. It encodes CASSTQGAVGTGELFF. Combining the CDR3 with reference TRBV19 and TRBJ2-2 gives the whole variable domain DGGITQSPKYLFRKEGQNVTLSCEQNLNHDAMYWYRQDPGQGLRLIYYSQIVNDFQKGDIAEGYSVSREKKESFPLTVTSAQKNPTAFYLCASSTQGAVGTGELFFGEGSRLTVL.

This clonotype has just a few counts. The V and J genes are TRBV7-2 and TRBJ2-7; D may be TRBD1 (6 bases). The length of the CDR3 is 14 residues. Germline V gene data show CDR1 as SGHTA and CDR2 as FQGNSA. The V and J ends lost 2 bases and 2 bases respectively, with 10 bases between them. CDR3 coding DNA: TGTGCCAGCAGCTTAATATCAGGGGCCTACGAGCAGTACTTC. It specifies CASSLISGAYEQYF.

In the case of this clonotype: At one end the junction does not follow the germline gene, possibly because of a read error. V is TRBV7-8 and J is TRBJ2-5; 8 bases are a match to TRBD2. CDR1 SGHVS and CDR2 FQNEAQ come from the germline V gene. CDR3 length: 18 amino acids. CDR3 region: CASSLGFSSGGLQETQHF. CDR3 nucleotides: TGTGCCAGCAGCTTAGGGTTTTCGAGCGGGGGCCTACAAGAGACCCAGCACTTC.

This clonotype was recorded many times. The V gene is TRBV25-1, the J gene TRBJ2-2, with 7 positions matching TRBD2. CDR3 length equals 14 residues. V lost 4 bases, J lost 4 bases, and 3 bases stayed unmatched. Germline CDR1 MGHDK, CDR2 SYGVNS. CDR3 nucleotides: TGTGCCAGCAGTGGGGAGGGAGGCACCGGGGAGCTGTTTTTT. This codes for CASSGEGGTGELFF.

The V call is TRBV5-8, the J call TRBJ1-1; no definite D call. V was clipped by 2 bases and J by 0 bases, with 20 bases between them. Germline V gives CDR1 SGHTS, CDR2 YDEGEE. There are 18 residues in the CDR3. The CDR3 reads CASSFYLGGAGLNTEAFF. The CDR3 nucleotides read TGTGCCAGCAGCTTTTATTTAGGAGGCGCGGGGTTGAACACTGAAGCTTTCTTT. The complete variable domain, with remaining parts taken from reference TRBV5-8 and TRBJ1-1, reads EAGVTQSPTHLIKTRGQQATLRCSPISGHTSVYWYQQALGLGLQFLLWYDEGEERNRGNFPPRFSGRQFPNYSSELNVNALELEDSALYLCASSFYLGGAGLNTEAFFGQGTRLTVV.

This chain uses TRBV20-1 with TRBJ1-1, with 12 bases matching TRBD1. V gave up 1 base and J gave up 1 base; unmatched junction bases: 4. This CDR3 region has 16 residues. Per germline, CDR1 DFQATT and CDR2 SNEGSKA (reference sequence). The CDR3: CSARVGTGGTNTEAFF. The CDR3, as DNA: TGCAGTGCTAGAGTCGGGACAGGGGGCACGAACACTGAAGCTTTCTTT.

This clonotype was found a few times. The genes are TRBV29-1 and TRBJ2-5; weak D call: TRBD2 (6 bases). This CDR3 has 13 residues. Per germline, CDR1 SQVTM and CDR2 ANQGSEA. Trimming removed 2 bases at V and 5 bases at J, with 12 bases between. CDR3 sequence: CSVENGREETQYF. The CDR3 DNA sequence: TGCAGCGTTGAAAATGGCCGGGAGGAGACCCAGTACTTC.

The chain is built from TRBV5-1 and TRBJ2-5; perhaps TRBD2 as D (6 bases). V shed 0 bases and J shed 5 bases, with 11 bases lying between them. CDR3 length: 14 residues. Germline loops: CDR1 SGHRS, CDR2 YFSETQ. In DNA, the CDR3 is TGCGCCAGCAGCTTGGGGCTAGCGAGGGAGACCCAGTACTTC. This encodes CASSLGLARETQYF.

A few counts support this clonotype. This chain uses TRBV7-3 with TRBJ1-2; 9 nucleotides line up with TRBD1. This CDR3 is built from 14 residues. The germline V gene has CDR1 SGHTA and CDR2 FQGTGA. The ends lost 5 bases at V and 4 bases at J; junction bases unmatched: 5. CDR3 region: CASSQGQGTYGYTF. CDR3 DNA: TGTGCCAGCAGCCAGGGACAGGGCACCTATGGCTACACCTTC.

The CDR3 DNA follows: TGTGCCAGCAGTGAAGAGGGGGGACGGCTGAACACTGAAGCTTTCTTT. This encodes CASSEEGGRLNTEAFF. The V gene is TRBV2, the J gene TRBJ1-1, with D tentatively TRBD1 (6 bases). This CDR3 has 16 residues. Looked up from germline, CDR1 is SNHLY and CDR2 is FYNNEI. V was pared by 1 base and J by 0 bases, with 12 bases between.

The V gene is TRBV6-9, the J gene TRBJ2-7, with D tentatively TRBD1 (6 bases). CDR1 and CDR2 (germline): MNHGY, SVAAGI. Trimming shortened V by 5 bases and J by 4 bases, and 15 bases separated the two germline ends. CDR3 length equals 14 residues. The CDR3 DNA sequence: TGTGCCAGCAGTCCCCGGGACAACATATACGAGCAGTACTTC. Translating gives CASSPRDNIYEQYF.

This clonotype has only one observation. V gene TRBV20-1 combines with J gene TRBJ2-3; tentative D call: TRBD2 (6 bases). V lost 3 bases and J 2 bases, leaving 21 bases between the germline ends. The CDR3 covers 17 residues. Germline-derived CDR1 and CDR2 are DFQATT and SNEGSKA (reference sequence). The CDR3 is CSASGARTGGNTDTQYF. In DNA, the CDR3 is TGCAGTGCTAGTGGGGCCCGGACCGGAGGGAACACAGATACGCAGTATTTT.

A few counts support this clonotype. As DNA, the CDR3 is TGTGCCAGCAGTTTAGAGGGCAGAGAAGCTTTCTTT. Translation gives CASSLEGREAFF. The chain carries TRBV28 and TRBJ1-1, with D unresolved. The CDR3 covers 12 residues. Germline values: CDR1 MDHEN, CDR2 SYDVKM. V lost 2 bases and J 8 bases, leaving 9 bases between the germline ends.

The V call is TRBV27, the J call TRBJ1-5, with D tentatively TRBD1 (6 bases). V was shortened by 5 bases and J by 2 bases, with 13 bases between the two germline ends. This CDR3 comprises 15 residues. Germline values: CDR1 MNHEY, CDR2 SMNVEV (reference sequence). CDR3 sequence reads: CASSTGARGNQPQHF. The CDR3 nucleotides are TGTGCCAGCAGTACGGGGGCGCGGGGCAATCAGCCCCAGCATTTT.